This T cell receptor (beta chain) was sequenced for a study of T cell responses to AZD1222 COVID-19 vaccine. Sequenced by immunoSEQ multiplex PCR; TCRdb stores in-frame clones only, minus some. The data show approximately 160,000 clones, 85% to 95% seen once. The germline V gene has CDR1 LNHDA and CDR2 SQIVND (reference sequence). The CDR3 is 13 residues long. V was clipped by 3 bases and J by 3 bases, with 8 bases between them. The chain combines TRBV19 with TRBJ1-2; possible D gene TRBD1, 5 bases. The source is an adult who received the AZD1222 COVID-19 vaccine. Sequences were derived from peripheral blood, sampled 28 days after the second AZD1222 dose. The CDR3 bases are TGTGCCAGTAGTATCTTGGGGGACTATGGCTACACCTTC. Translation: CASSILGDYGYTF.